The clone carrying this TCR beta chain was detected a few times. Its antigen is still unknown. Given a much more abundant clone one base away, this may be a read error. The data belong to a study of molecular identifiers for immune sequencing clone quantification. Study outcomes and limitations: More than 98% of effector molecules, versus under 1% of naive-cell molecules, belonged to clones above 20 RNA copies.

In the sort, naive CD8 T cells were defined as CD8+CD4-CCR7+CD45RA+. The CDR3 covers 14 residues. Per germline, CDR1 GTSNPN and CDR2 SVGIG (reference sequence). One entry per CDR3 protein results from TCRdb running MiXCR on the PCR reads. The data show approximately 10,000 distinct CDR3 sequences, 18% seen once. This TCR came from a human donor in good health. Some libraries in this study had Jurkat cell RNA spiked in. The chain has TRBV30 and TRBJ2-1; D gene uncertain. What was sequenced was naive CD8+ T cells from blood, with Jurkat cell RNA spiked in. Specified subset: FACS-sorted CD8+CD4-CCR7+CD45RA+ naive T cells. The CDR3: CAWSVTSSCNEQFF. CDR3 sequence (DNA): TGTGCCTGGAGTGTAACGAGCTCCTGCAATGAGCAGTTCTTC.